The T cell receptor beta chain described here comes from a study of OX40 agonist ivuxolimab in advanced cancers. As for the study in general: Earlier anti-PD-1, anti-PD-L1 or anti-CTLA-4 therapy was permitted; 30% to 45% had received some.

Clones were read by immunoSEQ multiplex PCR, and TCRdb kept only the in-frame ones, dropping some. The data show approximately 82,000 clones, with about 89% seen just once and nearly 0.55% held by the top ten. Germline CDR1 reads SGHNT; CDR2 reads YYREEE (reference sequence). This CDR3 spans 15 amino acids. The V and J ends lost 4 bases and 1 base, in that order; junction bases with no gene match: 7. V is TRBV5-4 and J is TRBJ2-7; 8 bases line up with TRBD2. The source was CD4+ or CD8+ T cells sorted from blood, collected in a trial of the OX40 agonist ivuxolimab. This TCR was recovered from an adult with an advanced solid tumor such as melanoma, head and neck, liver or kidney cancer. CDR3 sequence: CASSHGASGSYEQYF. DNA for the CDR3: TGTGCCAGCAGCCACGGGGCTAGCGGGTCCTACGAGCAGTACTTC. Looking up the rest from reference TRBV5-4 and TRBJ2-7 gives the full variable domain: ETGVTQSPTHLIKTRGQQVTLRCSSQSGHNTVSWYQQALGQGPQFIFQYYREEENGRGNFPPRFSGLQFPNYSSELNVNALELDDSALYLCASSHGASGSYEQYFGPGTRLTVT.